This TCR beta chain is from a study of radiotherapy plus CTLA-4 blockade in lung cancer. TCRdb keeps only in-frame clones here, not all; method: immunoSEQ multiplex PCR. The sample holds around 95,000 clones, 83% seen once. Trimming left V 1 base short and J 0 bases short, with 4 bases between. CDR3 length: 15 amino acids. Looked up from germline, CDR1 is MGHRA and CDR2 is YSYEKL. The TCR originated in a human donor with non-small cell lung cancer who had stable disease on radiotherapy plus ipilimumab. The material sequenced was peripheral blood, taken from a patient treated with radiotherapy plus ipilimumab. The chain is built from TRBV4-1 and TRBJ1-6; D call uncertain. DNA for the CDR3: TGCGCCAGCAGCCAAGGAAGCTCCTATAATTCACCCCTCCACTTT. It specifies CASSQGSSYNSPLHF.